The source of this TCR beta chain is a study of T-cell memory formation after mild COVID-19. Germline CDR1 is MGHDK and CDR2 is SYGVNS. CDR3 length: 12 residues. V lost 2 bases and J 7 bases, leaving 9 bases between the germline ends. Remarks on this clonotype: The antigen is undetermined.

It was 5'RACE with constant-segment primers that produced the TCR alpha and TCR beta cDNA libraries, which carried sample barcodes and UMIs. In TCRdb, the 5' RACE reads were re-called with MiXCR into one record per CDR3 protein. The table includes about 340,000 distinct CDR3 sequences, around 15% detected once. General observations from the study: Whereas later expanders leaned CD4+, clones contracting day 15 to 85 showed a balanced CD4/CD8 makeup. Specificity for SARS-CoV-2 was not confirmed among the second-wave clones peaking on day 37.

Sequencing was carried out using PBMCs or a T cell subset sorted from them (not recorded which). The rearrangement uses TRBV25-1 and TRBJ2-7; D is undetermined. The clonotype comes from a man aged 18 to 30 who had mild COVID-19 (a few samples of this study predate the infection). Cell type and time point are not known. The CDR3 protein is CASSEDTREQYF. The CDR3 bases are TGTGCCAGCAGTGAAGACACCCGGGAGCAGTACTTC.